This T cell receptor beta chain was profiled in a study of metastatic and nonmetastatic thyroid tumors. The overall study: Repertoires of blood and of tissue (tumor or nodule) from malignant and benign thyroid patients were compared. Findings of the study overall: Reported TCR beta diversity, measured in blood and tumor, was significantly higher for malignant thyroid tumors than for benign nodules.

This clone came up many times. Antigen unknown. Other DNA variants within this sample encode the same CDR3. There were no patients who had received any treatment before thyroid surgery. V dropped 6 bases and J dropped 2; count of bases not matched to a gene: 4. The CDR3 sequence is 13 residues long. In germline, CDR1 is MDHEN, CDR2 SYDVKM. Per the study methods: The distant-metastasis classifier for papillary thyroid cancer was built from CDR3 differences across clinicopathological groups. With MiXCR, TCRdb reprocessed the PCR reads. The V and J calls here are based on TCRdb, not the publication. The sample has some 54,000 clones; roughly a sixth are singletons.

The sample consisted of blood. The rearrangement links TRBV28 to TRBJ2-7; 7 bases agree with TRBD1. This sequence was found in a female donor with papillary thyroid cancer or a benign thyroid nodule (not recorded which). Some clones in this sample may be carry-over from other donors' samples. For the CDR3, the DNA is TGTGCCAGCAGGACGACAGGGCCCTACGAGCAGTACTTC. Protein product: CASRTTGPYEQYF.